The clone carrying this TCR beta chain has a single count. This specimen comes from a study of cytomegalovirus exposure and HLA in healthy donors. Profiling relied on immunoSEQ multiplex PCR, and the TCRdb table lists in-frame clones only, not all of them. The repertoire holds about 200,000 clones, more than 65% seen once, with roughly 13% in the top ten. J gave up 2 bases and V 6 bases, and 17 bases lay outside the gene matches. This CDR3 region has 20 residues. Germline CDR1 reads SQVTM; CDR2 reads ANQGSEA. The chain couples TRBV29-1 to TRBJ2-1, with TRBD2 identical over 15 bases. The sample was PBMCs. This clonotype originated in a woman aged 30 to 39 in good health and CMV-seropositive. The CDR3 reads CSVAGTSGRILDSAYNEQFF. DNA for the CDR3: TGCAGCGTAGCTGGGACTAGCGGGAGGATCCTCGATTCAGCCTACAATGAGCAGTTCTTC.